The 23 T cell receptor beta chains listed next were all sequenced from one sample in a study of cytomegalovirus exposure and HLA in healthy donors. 60 Vbeta and 13 Jbeta primers were used in PCR. The repertoire was sequenced with immunoSEQ multiplex PCR; TCRdb's copy has only in-frame clones and lacks some. This sample carries roughly 100,000 clones, about 70% of them seen once, and the ten largest clones take approximately 2.5%. What was sequenced was PBMCs. These TCRs come from a man aged 45-65 years in good health and CMV-seropositive.

For this clone: The sample holds other DNA sequences that translate to the same CDR3. The chain has TRBV30 and TRBJ1-5; 10 nucleotides align to TRBD1. Germline loops: CDR1 GTSNPN, CDR2 SVGIG (reference sequence). After removal of 3 bases from V and 5 bases from J, the junction contained 1 base not matched to a gene. The CDR3 consists of 13 residues. The CDR3 DNA sequence: TGTGCCTGGAGCGGACAGGGGGATCAGCCCCAGCATTTT. It specifies CAWSGQGDQPQHF. Full variable domain (missing parts from reference TRBV30 and TRBJ1-5): SQTIHQWPATLVQPVGSPLSLECTVEGTSNPNLYWYRQAAGRGLQLLFYSVGIGQISSEVPQNLSASRPQDRQFILSSKKLLLSDSGFYLCAWSGQGDQPQHFGDGTRLSIL.

The chain couples TRBV6-5 to TRBJ2-3, with D uncertain. The germline gives CDR1 MNHEY, CDR2 SVGAGI. This CDR3 contains 12 residues. Trimming stripped 6 bases from V and 2 bases from J, with 6 bases between. CDR3 sequence reads: CASSPNTDTQYF. The CDR3, as DNA: TGTGCCAGCAGCCCTAACACAGATACGCAGTATTTT.

The chain employs TRBV5-4 and TRBJ1-1; 7 bases are a match to TRBD1. V was pared by 3 bases and J by 2 bases, with 10 bases of the junction left unmatched. This CDR3 is built from 16 residues. Germline V gives CDR1 SGHNT, CDR2 YYREEE (reference sequence). CDR3 loop: CASSSRNRGFNTEAFF. The DNA of the CDR3 is TGTGCCAGCAGCTCGCGTAACAGGGGATTTAACACTGAAGCTTTCTTT.

The gene calls are TRBV6-6 and TRBJ1-1; D remains ambiguous. Trimming took off 5 bases at V and 11 bases at J, with 21 bases between the two ends. CDR1 is MNHNY and CDR2 is SVGAGI in the germline V gene (reference sequence). The CDR3 sequence is 14 residues long. DNA of the CDR3: TGTGCCAGCAGTACCCCTTACCGGGCCCCGGGGGCTTTCTTT. Translating it yields CASSTPYRAPGAFF.

The chain links TRBV21-1 to TRBJ2-7; the D segment call TRBD1 is taken from the table without a DNA check. TRBV21-1 is a pseudogene segment. The CDR3 loop spans 15 amino acids. CDR3 bases: TGTGCCAGCAGCAAAGCATTCACAGGGGACTACGAGCAGTACTTC. The encoded protein is CASSKAFTGDYEQYF.

This chain joins TRBV10-3 and TRBJ2-6, with 8 bases identical to TRBD2. The CDR3 spans 17 residues. J lost 0 bases, V lost 2 bases, and 3 bases had no gene match. Looked up from germline, CDR1 is ENHRY and CDR2 is SYGVKD. Here the CDR3 DNA reads TGTGCCATCAGTGAGGTAGCGGGGATCTCTGGGGCCAACGTCCTGACTTTC. Translation: CAISEVAGISGANVLTF.

This clone was detected a few times. V gene TRBV13 combines with J gene TRBJ2-7, with D perhaps TRBD1 (6 bases). The germline CDR1 and CDR2 sequences are PRHDT and FYEKMQ (reference sequence). The ends were cut back, 5 bases at V and 5 bases at J, with 13 bases in the middle. The CDR3 spans 13 residues. CDR3 protein: CASSRSWTDEQYF. In DNA, the CDR3 is TGTGCCAGCAGCCGTAGTTGGACAGACGAGCAGTACTTC. The full variable domain, in which reference TRBV13 and TRBJ2-7 provide the parts outside the CDR3, is AAGVIQSPRHLIKEKRETATLKCYPIPRHDTVYWYQQGPGQDPQFLISFYEKMQSDKGSIPDRFSAQQFSDYHSELNMSSLELGDSALYFCASSRSWTDEQYFGPGTRLTVT.

V gene TRBV9 combines with J gene TRBJ1-1; D perhaps matches TRBD1 (6 bases). The CDR3 has 12 residues. Trimming took off 8 bases at V and 5 bases at J, with 13 bases between the two ends. In germline, CDR1 is SGDLS, CDR2 YYNGEE. The CDR3 loop is CARRLRGTEAFF. Here the CDR3 DNA reads TGTGCCAGGCGCCTAAGGGGGACTGAAGCTTTCTTT.

The chain couples TRBV6-5 to TRBJ2-3; the D gene is possibly TRBD1 (5 bases). Trimming removed 6 bases at V and 0 bases at J, with 13 bases between. The CDR3 runs 15 residues. Per the germline V gene, CDR1 is MNHEY and CDR2 is SVGAGI. The CDR3, as DNA: TGTGCCAGCAGCCTCAGGGATTTTAGCACAGATACGCAGTATTTT. Encoded protein: CASSLRDFSTDTQYF.

The chain employs TRBV9 and TRBJ2-7; no clear D. CDR3 length equals 16 residues. The germline V gene encodes CDR1 SGDLS and CDR2 YYNGEE. V dropped 4 bases and J dropped 3 bases, with 20 bases sitting between them. CDR3 loop: CASSPFHGFGLYEQYF. The DNA of the CDR3 is TGTGCCAGCAGCCCGTTCCACGGTTTCGGTCTCTACGAGCAGTACTTC.

The chain employs TRBV7-3 and TRBJ2-2, with D perhaps TRBD2 (7 bases). This CDR3 comprises 14 residues. V gave up 5 bases and J gave up 3 bases, with 10 bases separating them. From germline, CDR1 is SGHTA and CDR2 FQGTGA. The CDR3 is CASSRGGDTGELFF. CDR3 nucleotide sequence: TGTGCCAGCAGCCGAGGGGGGGACACCGGGGAGCTGTTTTTT.

The chain has TRBV9 and TRBJ2-7; no definite D call. Trimming removed 0 bases at V and 0 bases at J, with 10 bases between. The germline V gene has CDR1 SGDLS and CDR2 YYNGEE. CDR3 length equals 15 residues. Here the CDR3 reads CASSVEHSFSYEQYF. DNA of the CDR3: TGTGCCAGCAGCGTAGAACATTCTTTCTCCTACGAGCAGTACTTC. The full variable domain, rest sourced from reference TRBV9 and TRBJ2-7, is DSGVTQTPKHLITATGQRVTLRCSPRSGDLSVYWYQQSLDQGLQFLIQYYNGEERAKGNILERFSAQQFPDLHSELNLSSLELGDSALYFCASSVEHSFSYEQYFGPGTRLTVT.

This clone was seen once. The CDR3 DNA is TGTGCCAGCAGCCAGACAGGGGTAACGGGCTACACCTTC. Translation gives CASSQTGVTGYTF. The chain links TRBV11-2 to TRBJ1-2; 8 bases match TRBD1. From germline, CDR1 is SGHAT and CDR2 FQNNGV. The CDR3 runs 13 residues. The V and J ends lost 5 bases and 8 bases, in that order; junction bases with no gene match: 7.

This clone was seen a few times. This rearrangement joins TRBV6-1 to TRBJ2-1; D is unresolved. CDR1 and CDR2 (germline): MNHNS, SASEGT. The CDR3 is made up of 15 amino acids. The V end lost 3 bases, the J end lost 2 bases, and 11 bases lay between the germline ends. The CDR3 nucleotides are TGTGCCAGCAGTGATGCCCCCAGGACCTACAATGAGCAGTTCTTC. As protein: CASSDAPRTYNEQFF.

The chain combines TRBV5-1 with TRBJ1-2; weak D call: TRBD1 (6 bases). This CDR3 spans 16 amino acids. Per the germline V gene, CDR1 is SGHRS and CDR2 is YFSETQ. Trimming pared 0 bases from V and 5 bases from J, leaving 17 bases between. The CDR3 region is CASSLGGGQIFYGYTF. CDR3 DNA sequence: TGCGCCAGCAGCTTGGGGGGCGGACAGATTTTTTATGGCTACACCTTC.

This clone appeared a few times. The chain recombines TRBV13 with TRBJ1-2, with D possibly being TRBD1 (5 bases). The V and J ends lost 2 bases and 2 bases respectively, with 9 bases between them. Germline CDR1 and CDR2: PRHDT and FYEKMQ (reference sequence). The length of the CDR3 is 14 residues. The CDR3 region has the DNA TGTGCCAGCAGCTTATCAGGGAAAAACTATGGCTACACCTTC. As protein: CASSLSGKNYGYTF.

In this sample, this clone turned up once. The chain has TRBV5-8 and TRBJ1-2, with TRBD1 matching 7 bases. CDR1 and CDR2 from the germline V gene are SGHTS and YDEGEE. V lost 3 bases to trimming and J lost 2 bases; unmatched junction nucleotides: 7. This CDR3 has 15 amino acids. DNA of the CDR3: TGTGCCAGCAGCTCGGAGAGACAGGGAAACTATGGCTACACCTTC. It encodes CASSSERQGNYGYTF.

The rearrangement uses TRBV5-6 and TRBJ2-7; D unresolved. CDR1 and CDR2 from the germline V gene are SGHDT and YYEEEE. V lost 0 bases and J lost 3, with 10 bases in between. The CDR3 is made up of 14 amino acids. CDR3 sequence: CASSLVGDNYEQYF. The CDR3 region has the DNA TGTGCCAGCAGCTTGGTAGGCGACAACTACGAGCAGTACTTC.

This chain links TRBV11-3 with TRBJ2-5, with D tentatively TRBD1 (5 bases). CDR1 and CDR2 from the germline V gene are SGHNT and YENEEA. This CDR3 has 15 residues. V was shortened by 6 bases and J by 4 bases, with 18 bases between the two germline ends. In DNA form, the CDR3 reads TGTGCCAGCAGTAAAGGGGCAGGGATCGGAGAGACCCAGTACTTC. Protein sequence: CASSKGAGIGETQYF.

This chain links TRBV5-1 with TRBJ1-1; TRBD1 matches 10 bases. The germline gives CDR1 SGHRS, CDR2 YFSETQ. With V trimmed by 5 bases and J by 10 bases, 11 bases remained unmatched. The length of the CDR3 is 14 residues. The CDR3 protein is CASSQSRDRGRAFF. In DNA, the CDR3 is TGCGCCAGCAGTCAGAGTCGGGACAGGGGTCGAGCTTTCTTT.

The chain employs TRBV5-5 and TRBJ2-5; 8 positions agree with TRBD1. The V and J ends lost 2 bases and 1 base, in that order; junction bases with no gene match: 10. CDR3 length: 17 amino acids. Germline V gene lookup returns CDR1 SGHKS and CDR2 YYEKEE (reference sequence). CDR3 amino acids: CASSLTPRQGTQETQYF. The CDR3, as DNA: TGTGCCAGCAGCTTAACGCCTAGACAGGGGACCCAAGAGACCCAGTACTTC.

The V and J genes are TRBV2 and TRBJ1-5, with D perhaps matching TRBD1 (5 bases). CDR1 SNHLY and CDR2 FYNNEI come from the germline V gene. V dropped 4 bases and J dropped 1 base, with 8 bases sitting between them. The CDR3 sequence is 14 residues long. The CDR3 DNA follows: TGTGCCAGCAGTGTGGACAAGAGCAATCAGCCCCAGCATTTT. Translation gives CASSVDKSNQPQHF.

This sequence joins TRBV5-5 and TRBJ1-2; D gene unclear. The CDR3 has 15 amino acids. V was trimmed by 0 bases and J by 5 bases, leaving 14 bases between them. Germline CDR1 and CDR2: SGHKS and YYEKEE (reference sequence). DNA of the CDR3: TGTGCCAGCAGCTTGGCCGGGAGTGATGGATATGGCTACACCTTC. Residues: CASSLAGSDGYGYTF. Variable domain in full (rest from reference TRBV5-5 and TRBJ1-2): DAGVTQSPTHLIKTRGQQVTLRCSPISGHKSVSWYQQVLGQGPQFIFQYYEKEERGRGNFPDRFSARQFPNYSSELNVNALLLGDSALYLCASSLAGSDGYGYTFGSGTRLTVV.